These 10 T cell receptor beta chains were sequenced from one sample in a study of cytomegalovirus exposure and HLA in healthy donors. The PCR employed 60 Vbeta primers together with 13 Jbeta primers. The repertoire was sequenced with immunoSEQ multiplex PCR; TCRdb's copy has only in-frame clones and lacks some. The table records about 140,000 clones, approximately 80% of them present only once. Source material: PBMCs. The receptors here all came from a man over 45 in good health and CMV-seronegative.

The rearrangement uses TRBV6-5 and TRBJ1-1; no clear D. The V gene lost 2 bases and the J gene lost 3 bases, with 13 bases spanning the gap. The CDR3 is made up of 15 amino acids. Germline CDR1 MNHEY, CDR2 SVGAGI. DNA for the CDR3: TGTGCCAGCAGTTACCAAGTGACGGGGTACACTGAAGCTTTCTTT. Amino acid sequence: CASSYQVTGYTEAFF.

This chain connects TRBV19 to TRBJ2-7; tentative D call: TRBD1 (6 bases). The V end was cut by 5 bases, the J end by 2 bases, with 16 bases between. The CDR3 is 15 residues long. Germline-derived CDR1 and CDR2 are LNHDA and SQIVND (reference sequence). The chain's CDR3 is CASSVTGMSTYEQYF. The CDR3 DNA reads as TGTGCCAGTAGTGTCACAGGGATGTCAACCTACGAGCAGTACTTC.

The chain uses TRBV5-7 and TRBJ1-1; TRBD1 agrees at 9 bases. TRBV5-7 is an ORF, with its function uncertain. The CDR3 loop spans 14 amino acids. V was clipped by 4 bases and J by 5 bases; unmatched bases: 6. The DNA for the CDR3 is TGTGCCAGCAGCGGAGGACAGGGGTCGACTGAAGCTTTCTTT. Its protein product is CASSGGQGSTEAFF.

Only one count was recorded for this clone. The chain uses TRBV5-4 and TRBJ1-2; D unclear. Trimming took off 3 bases at V and 0 bases at J, with 9 bases between the two ends. CDR1 SGHNT and CDR2 YYREEE come from the germline V gene (reference sequence). This CDR3 has 14 amino acids. CDR3 nucleotides: TGTGCCAGCAGCTCTGGTGGCTCTAACTATGGCTACACCTTC. Its protein is CASSSGGSNYGYTF.

The chain employs TRBV7-9 and TRBJ2-1, with 13 bases lining up with TRBD2. J gave up 6 bases and V 6 bases, and 8 bases lay outside the gene matches. The germline V gene encodes CDR1 SEHNR and CDR2 FQNEAQ (reference sequence). The length of the CDR3 is 16 residues. DNA of the CDR3: TGTGCCAGCAGGGAACTAGCGGGAGGGGACTTCAATGAGCAGTTCTTC. Translated: CASRELAGGDFNEQFF.

This chain uses TRBV4-2 with TRBJ2-7, with D perhaps TRBD2 (5 bases). The germline CDR1 and CDR2 sequences are LGHNA and YNFKEQ. V was trimmed by 0 bases and J by 9 bases, leaving 18 bases between them. The length of the CDR3 is 15 residues. CDR3 in DNA: TGTGCCAGCAGCCAAGAGGGGAGCGTAGGAGTGGGGCAGTACTTC. Translating it yields CASSQEGSVGVGQYF.

The gene calls are TRBV11-1 and TRBJ2-7; 9 bases line up with TRBD1. Trimming took 4 bases from V and 6 from J; bases not matched to a gene: 13. The CDR3 length is 16 residues. The germline gives CDR1 SGHAT, CDR2 FQDESV (reference sequence). Here the CDR3 DNA reads TGTGCCAGCAGCTCCCTCGGAGACAGGGGGAAGCGCGAGCAGTACTTC. The encoded protein is CASSSLGDRGKREQYF. Filled out from reference TRBV11-1 and TRBJ2-7, the complete variable domain reads EAEVAQSPRYKITEKSQAVAFWCDPISGHATLYWYRQILGQGPELLVQFQDESVVDDSQLPKDRFSAERLKGVDSTLKIQPAELGDSAMYLCASSSLGDRGKREQYFGPGTRLTVT.

The chain employs TRBV7-9 and TRBJ2-7, with 9 bases lining up with TRBD1. The length of the CDR3 is 14 residues. Germline CDR1 reads SEHNR; CDR2 reads FQNEAQ (reference sequence). J gave up 3 bases and V 5 bases, and 5 bases lay outside the gene matches. The CDR3 DNA is TGTGCCAGCAGCGCCCGACAGGGGGACTACGAGCAGTACTTC. It encodes CASSARQGDYEQYF.

The gene calls are TRBV12-5 and TRBJ2-1; no definite D call. The CDR3 has 14 amino acids. Germline CDR1 and CDR2: LGHNT and FRNRAP. With 6 bases removed from V and 4 bases from J, the gap between germline ends came to 13 bases. CDR3 bases: TGTGCTAGTGGCTCTTCGTCGGGTTACAATGAGCAGTTCTTC. Its translation: CASGSSSGYNEQFF. The full variable domain, its missing parts supplied by reference TRBV12-5 and TRBJ2-1, is DARVTQTPRHKVTEMGQEVTMRCQPILGHNTVFWYRQTMMQGLELLAYFRNRAPLDDSGMPKDRFSAEMPDATLATLKIQPSEPRDSAVYFCASGSSSGYNEQFFGPGTRLTVL.

The gene calls are TRBV14 and TRBJ2-7; D unclear. V was clipped by 6 bases and J by 0 bases, with 12 bases between them. This CDR3 has 14 amino acids. Germline V gene sequence: CDR1 SGHDN, CDR2 FVKESK. CDR3 residues: CASSGQRPSYEQYF. The DNA for the CDR3 is TGTGCCAGCAGTGGCCAGCGCCCCTCCTACGAGCAGTACTTC.